This T cell receptor beta chain emerged from a study of cytomegalovirus exposure and HLA in healthy donors. Study as a whole: The 120 million or so unique TCR beta sequences, from about 179 million T cells, were found by an earlier analysis. Tens of millions of unique TCRs, all from HLA-typed donors, were included in an early release of the data.

The PCR ran on 60 Vbeta and 13 Jbeta primers. The protocol was immunoSEQ multiplex PCR, while the TCRdb copy is restricted to in-frame clones and leaves out a portion. The sample contains 150,000 to 200,000 clones, over 65% of which appear only once. Findings and caveats of the study: The sole available immune exposure information was CMV serostatus.

With respect to this clone: Its antigen is unknown.

The sequenced sample was PBMCs. This clonotype originated in a woman between 40 and 55 years old in good health and CMV-seronegative.

Here the CDR3 reads CASIPLEGGEDIQYF. CDR3 in DNA: TGTGCCAGCATCCCCTTGGAAGGGGGAGAGGACATTCAGTACTTC. V is TRBV7-9 and J is TRBJ2-4, with a possible D match to TRBD1 (6 bases). The V and J ends lost 7 bases and 8 bases respectively, with 21 bases between them. The CDR3 length is 15 residues. The germline V gene has CDR1 SEHNR and CDR2 FQNEAQ (reference sequence).